What follows are 13 T cell receptor gamma chains derived from one specimen sequenced in a study of Vδ1+ human thymocytes (dated 2018 in TCRdb). Findings and caveats that apply to the study as a whole: The thymic TRG and TRD repertoires appeared highly polyclonal, with Gaussian CDR3 length distributions, in contrast to the oligoclonal repertoires of peripheral blood.

Sequencing used an Illumina MiSeq. RNA extraction was carried out with the RNeasy mini kit, and reverse transcription was then done using Superscript III. CDR3 amplicons were produced by multiplex PCR using pooled V-gene forward primers and a constant-region reverse primer with Illumina adaptor overhangs. The public reads were reprocessed by TCRdb using CATT, and rows of matching DNA were later combined. For this sample the table gives 20,000 to 25,000 gamma-chain clones, of which roughly 13% were detected only once. Jointly, the top ten make up 1.9% of the sample. No antigen has been assigned to these receptors. The sample comprised Vdelta1+ gamma-delta thymocytes from the thymus. Sample cell subset or site, as interpreted from the label and publication: FACS-sorted CD3+ TCRalphabeta- TCRVdelta1+ TCRVdelta2- thymocytes. These receptors were taken from a child younger than two who had congenital heart surgery.

This clone was counted a few times. This chain uses TRGV2 with TRGJ1 or TRGJ2. The V and J ends lost 3 bases and 3 bases, in that order; junction bases with no gene match: 11. Germline CDR1 and CDR2: EGSNGY and YDSYNSKV. This CDR3 is 15 amino acids long. This CDR3 reads CATWDRNARYYKKLF. For the CDR3, the DNA is TGTGCCACCTGGGACAGGAACGCACGTTATTATAAGAAACTCTTT.

The chain recombines TRGV8 with TRGJ1 or TRGJ2. V trimming: 5 bases; J trimming: 0 bases; junction bases outside the gene matches: 4. CDR1 and CDR2 from the germline V gene are VENAVY and YDSYNSRV. This CDR3 contains 13 residues. The CDR3 loop is CATWGENYYKKLF. CDR3 bases: TGTGCCACCTGGGGAGAGAATTATTATAAGAAACTCTTT.

This clone is termed medium-sized. The rearrangement links TRGV5 to TRGJ1 or TRGJ2. J gave up 3 bases and V 3 bases, and 5 bases lay outside the gene matches. Germline-derived CDR1 and CDR2 are VINAFY and YDVSNSKD. The CDR3 runs to 13 residues. The CDR3 is CATWDGLYYKKLF. DNA for the CDR3: TGTGCCACCTGGGACGGACTTTATTATAAGAAACTCTTT.

This clone is classed as medium-sized. The chain is built from TRGV5 and TRGJ1 or TRGJ2. In germline, CDR1 is VINAFY, CDR2 YDVSNSKD. J gave up 11 bases and V 0 bases, and 4 bases lay outside the gene matches. The CDR3 runs 11 residues. The CDR3 DNA reads TGTGCCACCTGGGACAGGCCTGAGAAACTCTTT. This translates into CATWDRPEKLF.

A few counts support this clone. The chain joins TRGV5 to TRGJ1 or TRGJ2. CDR1 is VINAFY, CDR2 YDVSNSKD, per germline. Trimming removed 0 bases from V and 7 bases from J; junction bases left unmatched: 9. The CDR3 length is 14 residues. CDR3 region: CATWDRLQGYKKLF. In DNA form, the CDR3 reads TGTGCCACCTGGGACAGGCTTCAGGGGTATAAGAAACTCTTT.

The chain combines TRGV3 with TRGJP1. This CDR3 region has 14 residues. Germline V lookup: CDR1 VTNTFY, CDR2 YDVSTARD (reference sequence). Trimming removed 0 bases from V and 6 bases from J; junction bases left unmatched: 4. CDR3 coding DNA: TGTGCCACCTGGGACAGGGTCTCTGGTTGGTTCAAGATATTT. Translation: CATWDRVSGWFKIF.

The rearrangement joins TRGV9 to TRGJ1 or TRGJ2. V was pared by 2 bases and J by 3 bases, with 10 bases of the junction left unmatched. This CDR3 region has 15 residues. CDR1 is GITISATS and CDR2 is ISYDGTV in the germline V gene (reference sequence). CDR3 residues: CALWEAAGGYYKKLF. The DNA for the CDR3 is TGTGCCTTGTGGGAGGCCGCAGGTGGTTATTATAAGAAACTCTTT.

In regard to this clone: One end of the junction is discordant with germline, which a read error may explain. The J gene is TRGJ1 or TRGJ2, the V gene TRGV4. Looked up from germline, CDR1 is EGSTGY and CDR2 is YDSYTSSV. This CDR3 has 14 residues. CDR3 nucleotide sequence: TGTGCCACCTGGAATGGGCGAACTTATTATAAGAAACTCTTT. It specifies CATWNGRTYYKKLF.

The V gene is TRGV4, the J gene TRGJ1 or TRGJ2. The germline gives CDR1 EGSTGY, CDR2 YDSYTSSV. Trimming took 6 bases from V and 8 from J; bases not matched to a gene: 4. This CDR3 contains 10 residues. The CDR3: CATWTDKKLF. The CDR3 nucleotides are TGTGCCACCTGGACCGATAAGAAACTCTTT.

The chain couples TRGV4 to TRGJ1 or TRGJ2. The V gene's germline CDR1 is EGSTGY and CDR2 YDSYTSSV. V lost 2 bases to trimming and J lost 2 bases; unmatched junction nucleotides: 6. The CDR3 loop spans 14 amino acids. CDR3 in amino acids: CATWDDLHYYKKLF. The CDR3 bases are TGTGCCACCTGGGATGACCTACATTATTATAAGAAACTCTTT.

This clone was counted between two and nine times. This sample also contains other DNA sequences that code for the same CDR3. This chain uses TRGV4 with TRGJ1 or TRGJ2. The germline V gene has CDR1 EGSTGY and CDR2 YDSYTSSV. J lost 0 bases, V lost 1 base, and 3 bases had no gene match. This CDR3 has 14 amino acids. CDR3: CATWDGRNYYKKLF. The CDR3 DNA reads as TGTGCCACCTGGGATGGCCGGAATTATTATAAGAAACTCTTT.

This clone was picked up a small number of times. Germline and junction disagree at one end, which may indicate a read error. The chain links TRGV9 to TRGJP1. Germline CDR1 is GITISATS and CDR2 is ISYDGTV (reference sequence). The CDR3 extends over 14 amino acids. CDR3 coding DNA: TGTGCCTTGAGGGAGGTGCCTTCTGGTTGGTTCAAGATATTT. The encoded protein is CALREVPSGWFKIF.

The J gene is TRGJP2, the V gene TRGV2. The germline V gene encodes CDR1 EGSNGY and CDR2 YDSYNSKV. The CDR3 runs to 16 residues. J was trimmed by 0 bases and V by 9 bases; bases with no gene match: 13. CDR3 protein: CATMKWEYSSDWIKTF. CDR3 sequence (DNA): TGTGCCACCATGAAATGGGAATATAGTAGTGATTGGATCAAGACGTTT.